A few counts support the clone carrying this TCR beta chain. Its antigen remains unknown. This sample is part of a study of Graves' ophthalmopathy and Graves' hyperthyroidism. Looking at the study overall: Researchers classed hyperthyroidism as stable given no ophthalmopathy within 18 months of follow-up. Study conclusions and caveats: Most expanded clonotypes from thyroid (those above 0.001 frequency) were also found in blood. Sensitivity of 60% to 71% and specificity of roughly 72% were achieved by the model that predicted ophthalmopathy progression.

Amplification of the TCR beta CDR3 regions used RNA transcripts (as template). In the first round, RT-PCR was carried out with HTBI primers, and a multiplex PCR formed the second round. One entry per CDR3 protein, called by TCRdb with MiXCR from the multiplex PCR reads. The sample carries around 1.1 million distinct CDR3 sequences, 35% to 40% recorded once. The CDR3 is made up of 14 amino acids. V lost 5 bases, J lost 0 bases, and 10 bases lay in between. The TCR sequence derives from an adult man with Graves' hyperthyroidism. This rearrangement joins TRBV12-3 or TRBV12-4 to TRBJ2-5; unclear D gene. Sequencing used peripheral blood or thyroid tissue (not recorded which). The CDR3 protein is CASSRARNQETQYF. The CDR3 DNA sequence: TGTGCCAGCAGTCGAGCGAGGAACCAAGAGACCCAGTACTTC.